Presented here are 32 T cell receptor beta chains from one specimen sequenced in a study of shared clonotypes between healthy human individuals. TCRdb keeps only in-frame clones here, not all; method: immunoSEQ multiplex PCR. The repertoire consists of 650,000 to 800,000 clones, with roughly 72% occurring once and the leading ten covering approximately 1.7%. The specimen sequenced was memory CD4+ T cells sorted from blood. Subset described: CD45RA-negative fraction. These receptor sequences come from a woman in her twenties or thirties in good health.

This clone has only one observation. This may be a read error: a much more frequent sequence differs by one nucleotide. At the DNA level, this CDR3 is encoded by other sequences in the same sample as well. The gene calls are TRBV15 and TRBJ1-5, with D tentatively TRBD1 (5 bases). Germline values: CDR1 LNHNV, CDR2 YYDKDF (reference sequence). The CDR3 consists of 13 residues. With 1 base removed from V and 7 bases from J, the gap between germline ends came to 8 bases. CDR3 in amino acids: CATSRVGGQPQHF. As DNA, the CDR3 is TGTGCCACCAGCAGAGTGGGGGGGCAGCCCCAGCATTTT.

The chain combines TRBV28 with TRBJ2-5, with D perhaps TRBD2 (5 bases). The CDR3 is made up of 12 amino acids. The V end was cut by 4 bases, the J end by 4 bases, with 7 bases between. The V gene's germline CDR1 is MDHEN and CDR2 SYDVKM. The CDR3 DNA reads TGTGCCAGCAGTTATGCGGGAGAGACCCAGTACTTC. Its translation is CASSYAGETQYF.

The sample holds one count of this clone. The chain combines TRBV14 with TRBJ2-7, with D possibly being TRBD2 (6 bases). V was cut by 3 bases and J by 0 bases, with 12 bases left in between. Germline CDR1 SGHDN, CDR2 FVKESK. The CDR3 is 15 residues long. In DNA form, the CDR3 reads TGTGCCAGCAGCCATCAGGGAGGTGGCTCCTACGAGCAGTACTTC. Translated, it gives CASSHQGGGSYEQYF.

The CDR3 reads CAWRPPFLRTGANVLTF. CDR3 nucleotides: TGTGCCTGGCGGCCCCCATTCCTTCGCACTGGGGCCAACGTCCTGACTTTC. The chain has TRBV30 and TRBJ2-6, with D unresolved. The CDR3 has 17 amino acids. Germline CDR1 reads GTSNPN; CDR2 reads SVGIG (reference sequence). Trimming cost V 5 bases and J 2 bases, with 19 bases left between them.

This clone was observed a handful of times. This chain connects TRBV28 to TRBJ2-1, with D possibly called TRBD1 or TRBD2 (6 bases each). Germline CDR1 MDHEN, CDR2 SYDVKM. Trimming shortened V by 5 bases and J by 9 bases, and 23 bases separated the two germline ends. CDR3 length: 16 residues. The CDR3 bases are TGTGCCAGCAGTCCGGTACTAGTTTTGGGGGGCTTTGAGCAGTTCTTC. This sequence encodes CASSPVLVLGGFEQFF.

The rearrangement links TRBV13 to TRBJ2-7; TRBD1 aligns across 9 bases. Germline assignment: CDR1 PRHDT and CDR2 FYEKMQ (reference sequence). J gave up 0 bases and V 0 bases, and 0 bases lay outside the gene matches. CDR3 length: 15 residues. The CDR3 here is CASSLGTGGSYEQYF. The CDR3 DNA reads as TGTGCCAGCAGCTTAGGGACAGGGGGCTCCTACGAGCAGTACTTC.

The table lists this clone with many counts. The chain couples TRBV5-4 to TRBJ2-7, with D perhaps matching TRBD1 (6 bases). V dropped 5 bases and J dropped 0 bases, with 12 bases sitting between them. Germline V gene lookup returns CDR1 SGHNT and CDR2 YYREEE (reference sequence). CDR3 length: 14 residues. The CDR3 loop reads CASSYGQSSYEQYF. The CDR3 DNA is TGTGCCAGCAGTTACGGACAGAGCTCCTACGAGCAGTACTTC.

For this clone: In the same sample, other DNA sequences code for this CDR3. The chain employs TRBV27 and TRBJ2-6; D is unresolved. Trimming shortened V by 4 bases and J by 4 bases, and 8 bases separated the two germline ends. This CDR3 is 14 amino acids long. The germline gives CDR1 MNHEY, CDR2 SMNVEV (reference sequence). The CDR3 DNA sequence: TGTGCCAGCAGTTCCTTCTCGGGGGCCAACGTCCTGACTTTC. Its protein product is CASSSFSGANVLTF.

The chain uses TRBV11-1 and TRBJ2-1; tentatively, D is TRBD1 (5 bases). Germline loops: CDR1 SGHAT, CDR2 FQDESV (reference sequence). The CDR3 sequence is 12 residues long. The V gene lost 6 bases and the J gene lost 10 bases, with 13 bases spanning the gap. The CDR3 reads CASSYTGFEQFF. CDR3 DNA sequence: TGTGCCAGCAGTTATACAGGATTCGAGCAGTTCTTC. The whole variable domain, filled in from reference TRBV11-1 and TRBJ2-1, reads EAEVAQSPRYKITEKSQAVAFWCDPISGHATLYWYRQILGQGPELLVQFQDESVVDDSQLPKDRFSAERLKGVDSTLKIQPAELGDSAMYLCASSYTGFEQFFGPGTRLTVL.

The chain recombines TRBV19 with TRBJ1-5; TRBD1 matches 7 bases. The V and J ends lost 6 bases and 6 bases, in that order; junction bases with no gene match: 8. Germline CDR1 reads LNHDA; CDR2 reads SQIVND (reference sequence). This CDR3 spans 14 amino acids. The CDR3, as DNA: TGTGCCAGTAGCAAGACAGGGTTGGGTCAGCCCCAGCATTTT. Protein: CASSKTGLGQPQHF.

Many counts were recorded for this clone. CDR3 amino acids: CASSEADSIGTGELFF. Written as DNA, the CDR3 is TGTGCCAGCAGTGAAGCTGACAGTATTGGCACCGGGGAGCTGTTTTTT. V gene TRBV6-1 combines with J gene TRBJ2-2; a weak D match, TRBD1 (5 bases). CDR1 is MNHNS and CDR2 is SASEGT in the germline V gene. The CDR3 extends over 16 amino acids. Deletions cut 0 bases from V and 4 bases from J, with 12 bases between.

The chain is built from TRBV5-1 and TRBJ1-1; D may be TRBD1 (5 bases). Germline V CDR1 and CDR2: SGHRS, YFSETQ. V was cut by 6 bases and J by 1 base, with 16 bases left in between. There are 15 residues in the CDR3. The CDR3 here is CASKNLGPRNTEAFF. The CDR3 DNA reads TGCGCCAGCAAGAATCTGGGGCCCAGGAACACTGAAGCTTTCTTT.

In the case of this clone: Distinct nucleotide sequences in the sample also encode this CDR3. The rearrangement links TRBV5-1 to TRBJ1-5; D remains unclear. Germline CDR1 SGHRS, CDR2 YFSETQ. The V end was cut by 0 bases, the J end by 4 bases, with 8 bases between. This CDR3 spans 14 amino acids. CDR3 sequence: CASSLGEINQPQHF. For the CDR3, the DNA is TGCGCCAGCAGCTTGGGTGAAATAAATCAGCCCCAGCATTTT.

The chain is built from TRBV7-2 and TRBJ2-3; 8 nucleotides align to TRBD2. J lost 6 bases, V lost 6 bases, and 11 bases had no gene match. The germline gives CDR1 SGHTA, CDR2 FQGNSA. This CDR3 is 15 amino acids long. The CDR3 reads CASRGWSGSADTQYF. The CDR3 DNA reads TGTGCCAGCAGGGGATGGAGCGGGAGTGCCGATACGCAGTATTTT.

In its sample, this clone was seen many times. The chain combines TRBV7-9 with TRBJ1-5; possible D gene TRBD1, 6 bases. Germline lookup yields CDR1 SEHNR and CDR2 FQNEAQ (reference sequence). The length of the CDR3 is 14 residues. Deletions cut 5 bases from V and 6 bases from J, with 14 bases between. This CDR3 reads CASSMEGGAQPQHF. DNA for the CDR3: TGTGCCAGCAGCATGGAGGGGGGCGCTCAGCCCCAGCATTTT. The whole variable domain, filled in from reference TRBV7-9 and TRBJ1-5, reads DTGVSQNPRHKITKRGQNVTFRCDPISEHNRLYWYRQTLGQGPEFLTYFQNEAQLEKSRLLSDRFSAERPKGSFSTLEIQRTEQGDSAMYLCASSMEGGAQPQHFGDGTRLSIL.

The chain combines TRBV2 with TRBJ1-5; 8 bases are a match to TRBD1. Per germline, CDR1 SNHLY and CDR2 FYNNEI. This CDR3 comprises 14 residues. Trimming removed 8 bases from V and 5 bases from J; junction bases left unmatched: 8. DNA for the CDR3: TGTGCCAGCCAGGGGGCTTCCGAAGATCAGCCCCAGCATTTT. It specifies CASQGASEDQPQHF.

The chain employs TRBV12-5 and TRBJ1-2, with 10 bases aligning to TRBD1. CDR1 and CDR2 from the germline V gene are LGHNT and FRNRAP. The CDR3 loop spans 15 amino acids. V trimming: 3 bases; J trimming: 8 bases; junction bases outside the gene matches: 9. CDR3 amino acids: CASGLGGQGSDGYTF. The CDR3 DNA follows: TGTGCTAGTGGTTTAGGGGGACAGGGGTCGGACGGCTACACCTTC.

In nucleotides, the CDR3 is TGTGCCAGCAGTTACGGGCAGGGGCTCGAAAAACTGTTTTTT. Its translation: CASSYGQGLEKLFF. V and J are TRBV6-5 and TRBJ1-4, with a possible D match to TRBD1 (6 bases). V lost 2 bases, J lost 8 bases, and 12 bases lay in between. This CDR3 comprises 14 residues. CDR1 is MNHEY and CDR2 is SVGAGI in the germline V gene.

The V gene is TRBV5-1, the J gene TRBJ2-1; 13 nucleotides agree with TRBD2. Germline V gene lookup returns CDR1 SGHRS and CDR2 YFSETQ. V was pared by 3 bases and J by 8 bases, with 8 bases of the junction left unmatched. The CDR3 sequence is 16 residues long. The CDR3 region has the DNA TGCGCCAGCAGCTCGGCACTAGCGGGAGGGCATCATGAGCAGTTCTTC. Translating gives CASSSALAGGHHEQFF.

CDR3 bases: TGTGCCTGGAGCAAAACAGTGAACACTGAAGCTTTCTTT. Protein: CAWSKTVNTEAFF. The chain carries TRBV30 and TRBJ1-1; the D is unclear. Trimming left V 3 bases short and J 0 bases short, with 8 bases between. The germline V gene encodes CDR1 GTSNPN and CDR2 SVGIG (reference sequence). This CDR3 comprises 13 residues.

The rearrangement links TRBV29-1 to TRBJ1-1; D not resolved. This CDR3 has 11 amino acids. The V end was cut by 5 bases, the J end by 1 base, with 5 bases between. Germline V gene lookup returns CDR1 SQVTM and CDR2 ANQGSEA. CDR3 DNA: TGCAGCGTTCAACAGAACACTGAAGCTTTCTTT. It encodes CSVQQNTEAFF.

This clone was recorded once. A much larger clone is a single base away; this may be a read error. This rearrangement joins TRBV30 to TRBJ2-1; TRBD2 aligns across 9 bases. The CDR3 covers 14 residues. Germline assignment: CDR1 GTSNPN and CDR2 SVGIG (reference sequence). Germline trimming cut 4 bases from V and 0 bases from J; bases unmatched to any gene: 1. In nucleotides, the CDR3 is TGTGCCTGGAATAGCGGGAGCTCCTACAATGAGCAGTTCTTC. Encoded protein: CAWNSGSSYNEQFF.

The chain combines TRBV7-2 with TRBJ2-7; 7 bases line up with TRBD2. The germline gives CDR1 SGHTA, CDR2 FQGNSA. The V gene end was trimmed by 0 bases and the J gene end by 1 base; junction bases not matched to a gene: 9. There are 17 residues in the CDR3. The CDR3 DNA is TGTGCCAGCAGCTTAGCGTTGACGGGGGGAGCGTCCTACGAGCAGTACTTC. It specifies CASSLALTGGASYEQYF.

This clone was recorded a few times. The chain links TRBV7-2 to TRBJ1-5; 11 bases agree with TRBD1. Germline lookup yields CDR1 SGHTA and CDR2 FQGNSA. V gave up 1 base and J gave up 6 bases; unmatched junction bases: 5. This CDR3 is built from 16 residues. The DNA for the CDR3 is TGTGCCAGCAGCTTAGTGCCGGACAGGGGGCTTCAGCCCCAGCATTTT. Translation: CASSLVPDRGLQPQHF.

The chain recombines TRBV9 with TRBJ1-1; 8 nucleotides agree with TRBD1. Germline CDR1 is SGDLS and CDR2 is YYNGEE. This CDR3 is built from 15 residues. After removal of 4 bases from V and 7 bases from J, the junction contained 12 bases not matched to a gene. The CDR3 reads CASSPRPGTGLEAFF. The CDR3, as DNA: TGTGCCAGCAGCCCGCGTCCCGGGACAGGCCTTGAAGCTTTCTTT.

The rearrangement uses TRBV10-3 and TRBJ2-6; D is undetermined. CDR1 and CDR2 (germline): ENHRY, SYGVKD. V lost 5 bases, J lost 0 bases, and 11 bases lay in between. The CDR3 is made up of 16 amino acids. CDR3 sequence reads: CAISQDAVSGANVLTF. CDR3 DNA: TGTGCCATCAGTCAGGACGCAGTCTCTGGGGCCAACGTCCTGACTTTC.

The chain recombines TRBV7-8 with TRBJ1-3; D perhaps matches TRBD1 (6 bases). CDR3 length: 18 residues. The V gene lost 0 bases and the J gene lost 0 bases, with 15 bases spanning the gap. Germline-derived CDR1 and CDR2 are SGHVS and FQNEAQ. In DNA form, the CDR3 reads TGTGCCAGCAGCTTAGCTCCTTTGGGACAAATCTCTGGAAACACCATATATTTT. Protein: CASSLAPLGQISGNTIYF.

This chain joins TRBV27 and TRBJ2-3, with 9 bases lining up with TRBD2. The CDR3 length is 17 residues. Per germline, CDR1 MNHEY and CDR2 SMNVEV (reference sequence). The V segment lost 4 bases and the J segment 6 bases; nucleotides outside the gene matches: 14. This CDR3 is CASSWLAGSLSSDTQYF. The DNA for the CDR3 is TGTGCCAGCAGTTGGCTAGCGGGATCCCTATCTTCCGATACGCAGTATTTT.

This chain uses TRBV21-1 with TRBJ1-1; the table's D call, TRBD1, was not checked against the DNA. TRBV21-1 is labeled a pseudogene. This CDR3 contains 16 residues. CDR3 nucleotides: TGTGCCAGCAGCTTTTCGCAGGGGGTTTCCTTCACTGAAGCTTTCTTT. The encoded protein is CASSFSQGVSFTEAFF.

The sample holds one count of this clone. The CDR3 sequence is CASSLAASGGEQYF. The DNA for the CDR3 is TGCGCCAGCAGCTTGGCGGCTAGCGGGGGCGAGCAGTACTTC. The V call is TRBV5-1, the J call TRBJ2-7; 10 bases fit TRBD2. This CDR3 has 14 residues. Germline V gene sequence: CDR1 SGHRS, CDR2 YFSETQ. V lost 0 bases to trimming and J lost 6 bases; unmatched junction nucleotides: 3.

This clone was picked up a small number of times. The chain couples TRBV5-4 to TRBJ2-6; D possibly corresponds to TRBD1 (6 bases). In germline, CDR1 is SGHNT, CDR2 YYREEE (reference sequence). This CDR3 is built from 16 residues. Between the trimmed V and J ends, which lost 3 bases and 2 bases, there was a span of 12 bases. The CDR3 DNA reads TGTGCCAGCAGCTCGAGAAGGGGGACTGGGGCCAACGTCCTGACTTTC. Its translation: CASSSRRGTGANVLTF.

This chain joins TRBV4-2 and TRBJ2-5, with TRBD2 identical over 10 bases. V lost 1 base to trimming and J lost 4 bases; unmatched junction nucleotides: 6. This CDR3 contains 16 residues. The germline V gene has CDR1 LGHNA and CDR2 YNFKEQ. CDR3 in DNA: TGTGCCAGCAGCCAAGCTGCTAGCGGGAGTTTAGAGACCCAGTACTTC. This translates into CASSQAASGSLETQYF.